This T cell receptor (beta chain) was obtained from a study of metastatic and nonmetastatic thyroid tumors. Across the study: From malignant and benign thyroid patients, repertoires in blood and in tumor or nodule tissue were compared. The study's findings and limits: Across blood and tumor, TCR beta diversity in malignant thyroid tumors was reportedly significantly higher than in benign nodules.

As originally analysed: In papillary thyroid cancer, a distant-metastasis classifier was built using CDR3 differences across clinicopathological groups. TCRdb re-called the PCR reads through MiXCR. The authors' filters were not applied to this entry. This table holds around 13,000 clones, 12% found once. In regard to this clone: Its antigen is as yet unknown. Different DNA sequences within this sample yield the same CDR3.

Ahead of thyroid surgery, no patient had received treatment of any kind. The length of the CDR3 is 15 residues. Trimming removed 3 bases at V and 2 bases at J, with 14 bases between. Looked up from germline, CDR1 is MGHDK and CDR2 is SYGVNS. Source material: blood. This chain links TRBV25-1 with TRBJ2-7; D remains unclear. The receptor comes from a female donor with papillary thyroid cancer or a benign thyroid nodule (not recorded which). Some clones in this sample may be carry-over from other donors' samples. CDR3 nucleotide sequence: TGTGCCAGCAGTGACTCTAAAGAGGCACCCTACGAGCAGTACTTC. Translating it yields CASSDSKEAPYEQYF.